A selection of T cell receptor beta chains follows, all from one sample in a study of blood T cells in healthy people across ages. One entry per CDR3 protein, called by TCRdb with MiXCR from the 5' RACE reads. The sample yields some 890,000 distinct CDR3 sequences, about 27% seen once. This sample was shared with a second study, whose subject was T cells of mothers and their children.

Sequencing input: blood. The receptors here all came from a woman aged 40-49 years in good health. Each CDR3 is given without its conserved first and last residue. The size entry is marked missing in some rows and otherwise reads once, few, many or a size class.

size	V	J	CDR3
few	TRBV7-2	TRBJ1-1	ASSLNGLPRGEAF
once	TRBV5-1	TRBJ2-7	ANSPRTSRDEQY
NA	TRBV6-1	TRBJ1-1	ASREQPYTEAF
many	TRBV5-1	TRBJ2-3	ASSLEQAGMGDTQY
NA	TRBV20-1	TRBJ2-7	SARSSRPDRVSYEQY
few	TRBV9	TRBJ2-3	ASSATGISTDTQY
NA	TRBV11-2	TRBJ1-3	ASSLAGYSGNTIY
NA	TRBV11-2	TRBJ2-3	ASSLGQGRDTQY
many	TRBV28	TRBJ1-5	ASSLRQPQH
few	TRBV24-1	TRBJ1-2	ATSDRDRHGYT
NA	TRBV2	TRBJ2-7	ASRTVGYSDYEQY
NA	TRBV20-1	TRBJ1-2	SARDEWGDLTYGYT
NA	TRBV4-1	TRBJ2-1	ASSQDFLAGGPVVHSEQF
NA	TRBV4-3	TRBJ2-6	ASSQGARGGANVLT
NA	TRBV12-3/TRBV12-4	TRBJ2-5	ASTPGRGEETQY
few	TRBV3-1	TRBJ1-4	ASSPPSTGTGEKLF
many	TRBV5-1	TRBJ2-7	ASSLDRGSYEQY
NA	TRBV4-2	TRBJ2-3	ASSQRLAGERGTDTQY
NA	TRBV20-1	TRBJ1-1	SARDDRWNTEAF
NA	TRBV5-8	TRBJ2-6	GEAGANVLT
NA	TRBV24-1	TRBJ2-7	ATSGKQGREQY
NA	TRBV4-3	TRBJ1-5	ASSQMWVNQPQH
NA	TRBV7-6	TRBJ2-1	ASSLVAASGRTYNEQF
NA	TRBV15	TRBJ2-1	ATSRVAARDRGAHEQF
many	TRBV29-1	TRBJ2-7	SVAYGTTYEQY
NA	TRBV5-1	TRBJ2-1	ASNPSEAPGQIYNEQF
many	TRBV5-1	TRBJ2-7	ASSTDLLSSHEQY
NA	TRBV12-3/TRBV12-4	TRBJ2-5	ASSTRTGGWSEETQY
NA	TRBV5-1	TRBJ1-1	ASSIAGGTEAF
few	TRBV5-1	TRBJ2-7	ASSPLASSYNEQY
many	TRBV9	TRBJ2-5	ASSPRTGFQETQY
NA	TRBV28	TRBJ2-7	ASSQGAAFYEQY
large	TRBV7-2	TRBJ2-5	ASSLEQGETQY
NA	TRBV10-3	TRBJ1-2	AISDRPTGSYGYT
NA	TRBV30	TRBJ2-7	AWSKRAGYEQY
few	TRBV7-2	TRBJ2-3	ASSFPDTDTQY
few	TRBV7-2	TRBJ2-7	ASSVDGTSSYEQY
NA	TRBV12-3/TRBV12-4	TRBJ1-1	ASTHRRWNTEAF
few	TRBV5-1	TRBJ2-3	AGSTGTSGDLTDTQY
few	TRBV27	TRBJ1-1	ASTSPTRGTHTEAF
few	TRBV28	TRBJ1-4	ASSLRAEKLF
NA	TRBV20-1	TRBJ2-6	SAAQDRFFGANVLT
NA	TRBV7-9	TRBJ2-1	ASSFKALPYNEQF
NA	TRBV6-6	TRBJ1-1	ASTRPADTEAF
once	TRBV27	TRBJ1-5	ASSMQGANQPQH
NA	TRBV4-2	TRBJ1-5	ASSQGGPDQPQN
few	TRBV5-1	TRBJ2-1	ASSSSGGYSGEQF
NA	TRBV11-2	NA	ASSFWTSGVSSYNEQY
NA	TRBV4-1	TRBJ2-7	ASSRGTSGVSSYEQY
many	TRBV6-5	TRBJ2-1	ASSYENNEQF
many	TRBV29-1	TRBJ2-7	SVEGTAYEQY
NA	TRBV20-1	TRBJ2-7	SANPYVIGASGFYEQY
NA	TRBV2	TRBJ2-4	ASSRQDQTKNIQY
many	TRBV4-3	TRBJ2-5	ASSQDGLAGPPQETQY
NA	TRBV12-3/TRBV12-4	TRBJ1-2	ASGLPGANFYGYT
few	TRBV29-1	TRBJ2-5	SVGGGQAETQY
many	TRBV15	TRBJ2-7	ATSRETLGYEQY
few	TRBV7-2	TRBJ2-3	ASSYVNGGDTQY
once	TRBV5-1	NA	ASSQGGRSHYEQY
many	TRBV7-9	TRBJ2-7	ASSLSGATYEQY